This T cell receptor beta chain was sequenced during a study of cytomegalovirus exposure and HLA in healthy donors. Germline CDR1 reads MDHEN; CDR2 reads SYDVKM. The CDR3 has 16 residues. V was trimmed by 6 bases and J by 3 bases, leaving 20 bases between them. TCRdb keeps only in-frame clones here, not all; method: immunoSEQ multiplex PCR. The sample has around 250,000 clones; 90% are singletons. The specimen sequenced was PBMCs. This chain joins TRBV28 and TRBJ1-2, with D perhaps TRBD1 (6 bases). This receptor was identified in a woman aged 18 to 35 in good health and CMV-seronegative. CDR3 DNA sequence: TGTGCCAGCAGCGAGCGGATTTGGGGGGGCGACTATGGCTACACCTTC. Translating gives CASSERIWGGDYGYTF.